These 24 T cell receptor beta chains were sequenced from one sample in a study of a mutant IDH1 vaccine in newly diagnosed glioma. No cognate antigen is known for these TCRs. Noted time point: week 35, safety follow-up. Every vaccine dose comprised 300 ug of mutant IDH1 20-mer peptide plus topical imiquimod. Clones were sequenced by immunoSEQ multiplex PCR, and TCRdb holds only the in-frame ones, with some missing. The sample includes approximately 28,000 clones, 75% to 90% seen only once; the top ten take around 31%. The sequencing here drew on PBMCs, taken from a glioma patient whose treatment included an IDH1 peptide vaccine. The origin of the receptors is a man aged 25-40 years with glioma.

This clone was seen once. The chain uses TRBV27 and TRBJ2-7, with D uncertain. Trimming removed 0 bases at V and 3 bases at J, with 18 bases between. The length of the CDR3 is 17 residues. Per the germline V gene, CDR1 is MNHEY and CDR2 is SMNVEV (reference sequence). The CDR3 is CASSLSLEPSFDYEQYF. The CDR3 nucleotides read TGTGCCAGCAGTTTATCCCTAGAGCCTTCTTTTGACTACGAGCAGTACTTC.

This clone was observed a handful of times. The V call is TRBV2, the J call TRBJ1-1; weak D call: TRBD1 (5 bases). V was shortened by 6 bases and J by 3 bases, with 11 bases between the two germline ends. The CDR3 sequence is 13 residues long. From germline, CDR1 is SNHLY and CDR2 FYNNEI. CDR3 nucleotides: TGTGCCAGCAGGGGGGAGGTGGACACTGAAGCTTTCTTT. It specifies CASRGEVDTEAFF.

The chain recombines TRBV6-9 with TRBJ2-5, with 11 bases identical to TRBD1. Germline V lookup: CDR1 MNHGY, CDR2 SVAAGI. J lost 5 bases, V lost 7 bases, and 6 bases had no gene match. This CDR3 region has 14 residues. CDR3 DNA: TGTGCCAGCACTCAGAGGGACAGGGGGGAGACCCAGTACTTC. This gives the protein CASTQRDRGETQYF.

This chain uses TRBV5-4 with TRBJ2-3; tentative D call: TRBD1 (6 bases). V lost 5 bases, J lost 5 bases, and 9 bases lay in between. The CDR3 consists of 12 residues. The germline V gene has CDR1 SGHNT and CDR2 YYREEE (reference sequence). This chain's CDR3 is CASSLQGDTQYF. In DNA, the CDR3 is TGTGCCAGCAGTTTACAGGGAGATACGCAGTATTTT.

The chain couples TRBV11-3 to TRBJ1-1; D uncertain. The CDR3 covers 13 residues. The V gene lost 3 bases and the J gene lost 3 bases, with 8 bases spanning the gap. Germline V CDR1 and CDR2: SGHNT, YENEEA. In nucleotides, the CDR3 is TGTGCCAGCAGCTTCAACTCAGACACTGAAGCTTTCTTT. This sequence encodes CASSFNSDTEAFF. Using reference TRBV11-3 and TRBJ1-1 for the parts outside the CDR3, the full variable domain is EAGVVQSPRYKIIEKKQPVAFWCNPISGHNTLYWYLQNLGQGPELLIRYENEEAVDDSQLPKDRFSAERLKGVDSTLKIQPAELGDSAVYLCASSFNSDTEAFFGQGTRLTVV.

The V call is TRBV5-4, the J call TRBJ1-4; 8 bases match TRBD1. Germline V gene lookup returns CDR1 SGHNT and CDR2 YYREEE (reference sequence). V lost 5 bases, J lost 5 bases, and 2 bases stayed unmatched. This CDR3 is 13 amino acids long. The CDR3 is CASSYRGNEKLFF. The CDR3, as DNA: TGTGCCAGCAGTTACAGGGGGAATGAAAAACTGTTTTTT. The whole variable domain, remainder taken from reference TRBV5-4 and TRBJ1-4, is ETGVTQSPTHLIKTRGQQVTLRCSSQSGHNTVSWYQQALGQGPQFIFQYYREEENGRGNFPPRFSGLQFPNYSSELNVNALELDDSALYLCASSYRGNEKLFFGSGTQLSVL.

The chain joins TRBV28 to TRBJ1-6; TRBD1 matches at 9 bases. The CDR3 totals 18 residues. The germline CDR1 and CDR2 sequences are MDHEN and SYDVKM. Trimming at V came to 5 bases and at J to 5 bases, leaving 13 bases not matched to a gene. The CDR3 DNA reads TGTGCCAGCAGTCCAGGGGTCCCTCGGACAGGGGATAATTCACCCCTCCACTTT. Amino acid sequence: CASSPGVPRTGDNSPLHF.

The chain joins TRBV30 to TRBJ1-4; a weak D match, TRBD1 (6 bases). This CDR3 spans 15 amino acids. V was pared by 2 bases and J by 8 bases, with 18 bases between. Germline lookup yields CDR1 GTSNPN and CDR2 SVGIG (reference sequence). In DNA, the CDR3 is TGTGCCTGGAGTCTCGCGACAGGTGGTGGGGAAAAACTGTTTTTT. Translating it yields CAWSLATGGGEKLFF.

The chain employs TRBV29-1 and TRBJ2-5; D remains ambiguous. This CDR3 spans 14 amino acids. Per the germline V gene, CDR1 is SQVTM and CDR2 is ANQGSEA. Trimming pared 5 bases from V and 2 bases from J, leaving 15 bases between. For the CDR3, the DNA is TGCAGCGTTTTCCCTATTCAGTCTCAAGAGACCCAGTACTTC. This sequence encodes CSVFPIQSQETQYF.

The chain joins TRBV7-8 to TRBJ2-1; 12 nucleotides line up with TRBD2. V lost 5 bases, J lost 4 bases, and 3 bases stayed unmatched. The CDR3 totals 15 residues. CDR1 is SGHVS, CDR2 FQNEAQ, per germline. The CDR3 nucleotides are TGTGCCAGCAGCCGGACTAGCGGGAATTACAATGAGCAGTTCTTC. Its translation: CASSRTSGNYNEQFF. Complete variable domain (other parts from reference TRBV7-8 and TRBJ2-1): GAGVSQSPRYKVAKRGQDVALRCDPISGHVSLFWYQQALGQGPEFLTYFQNEAQLDKSGLPSDRFFAERPEGSVSTLKIQRTQQEDSAVYLCASSRTSGNYNEQFFGPGTRLTVL.

The count of this clone is one. The chain joins TRBV6-5 to TRBJ1-4, with D unresolved. CDR1 and CDR2 from the germline V gene are MNHEY and SVGAGI. The CDR3 is 16 amino acids. V was pared by 0 bases and J by 5 bases, with 13 bases between. CDR3 in amino acids: CASSYSLGGSNEKLFF. CDR3 nucleotide sequence: TGTGCCAGCAGTTACTCGTTGGGAGGCAGCAATGAAAAACTGTTTTTT.

The chain joins TRBV5-1 to TRBJ1-1; TRBD1 is a possible D gene (5 bases). CDR3 length: 14 amino acids. Germline CDR1 reads SGHRS; CDR2 reads YFSETQ. With 0 bases removed from V and 7 bases from J, the gap between germline ends came to 13 bases. The CDR3 nucleotides read TGCGCCAGCAGCTTGGACGGGGGAGTTAATGAAGCTTTCTTT. Its protein product is CASSLDGGVNEAFF.

The chain links TRBV9 to TRBJ1-6; D gene ambiguous. Germline CDR1 is SGDLS and CDR2 is YYNGEE. Trimming removed 3 bases at V and 8 bases at J, with 12 bases between. The CDR3 spans 14 residues. CDR3 coding DNA: TGTGCCAGCAGCGAGAACCCCTCGGATTCACCCCTCCACTTT. This sequence encodes CASSENPSDSPLHF.

This chain links TRBV7-9 with TRBJ2-3, with D perhaps TRBD1 (6 bases). Germline lookup yields CDR1 SEHNR and CDR2 FQNEAQ (reference sequence). V lost 1 base, J lost 1 base, and 12 bases lay in between. The CDR3 runs to 16 residues. In nucleotides, the CDR3 is TGTGCCAGCAGCTTAGAAACAGGGTCGGGCACAGATACGCAGTATTTT. It codes for CASSLETGSGTDTQYF.

This clone was seen just once. The V gene is TRBV28, the J gene TRBJ1-1; no clear D. The CDR3 is 11 amino acids. Germline assignment: CDR1 MDHEN and CDR2 SYDVKM. Trimming took off 5 bases at V and 9 bases at J, with 10 bases between the two ends. CDR3 DNA sequence: TGTGCCAGCAGTGCTGGTCGGAAAGCTTTCTTT. This sequence encodes CASSAGRKAFF.

The chain's CDR3 is CASSLGGNIQYF. The CDR3 coding sequence is TGTGCCAGCAGCTTGGGCGGGAACATTCAGTACTTC. This sequence joins TRBV5-6 and TRBJ2-4; possibly TRBD2 for D (5 bases). V gave up 0 bases and J gave up 7 bases, with 5 bases separating them. CDR1 SGHDT and CDR2 YYEEEE come from the germline V gene. There are 12 residues in the CDR3.

The count of this clone is one. This chain connects TRBV5-1 to TRBJ2-1, with D possibly called TRBD1 or TRBD2 (5 bases each). Germline CDR1 SGHRS, CDR2 YFSETQ. CDR3 length: 12 residues. The V and J ends lost 6 bases and 6 bases respectively, with 10 bases between them. CDR3: CASTRDGNEQFF. The CDR3, as DNA: TGCGCCAGCACAAGGGACGGCAATGAGCAGTTCTTC.

The chain has TRBV28 and TRBJ1-5; the D gene is possibly TRBD1 (6 bases). Germline-derived CDR1 and CDR2 are MDHEN and SYDVKM. There are 11 residues in the CDR3. V lost 6 bases and J lost 11, with 11 bases in between. The CDR3 nucleotides read TGTGCCAGCAGCAGTAACAGGGCCCAGCATTTT. It specifies CASSSNRAQHF.

V and J are TRBV7-9 and TRBJ2-3; D is undetermined. Trimming removed 0 bases from V and 1 base from J, with 11 bases in between. The CDR3 consists of 16 residues. Per germline, CDR1 SEHNR and CDR2 FQNEAQ (reference sequence). The CDR3 protein is CASSLAGLTGTDTQYF. The CDR3 nucleotides read TGTGCCAGCAGCTTAGCGGGTCTTACTGGCACAGATACGCAGTATTTT.

This chain joins TRBV5-1 and TRBJ2-2; D is ambiguous. The CDR3 is 15 amino acids. Germline CDR1 and CDR2: SGHRS and YFSETQ. With 1 base removed from V and 1 base from J, the gap between germline ends came to 8 bases. The chain's CDR3 is CASSLSAENTGELFF. The DNA of the CDR3 is TGCGCCAGCAGCTTGTCGGCGGAGAACACCGGGGAGCTGTTTTTT.

This chain uses TRBV2 with TRBJ1-5, with D possibly TRBD1 on 5 matching bases. The germline V gene has CDR1 SNHLY and CDR2 FYNNEI. With 2 bases removed from V and 3 bases from J, the gap between germline ends came to 14 bases. The CDR3 sequence is 16 residues long. In DNA, the CDR3 is TGTGCCAGCAGTGAATATGAAGGGACGCCCAATCAGCCCCAGCATTTT. Its translation: CASSEYEGTPNQPQHF.

This rearrangement joins TRBV4-3 to TRBJ1-1; TRBD1 matches 7 bases. After removal of 4 bases from V and 6 bases from J, the junction contained 8 bases not matched to a gene. Per germline, CDR1 LGHNA and CDR2 YSLEER. The CDR3 is 14 amino acids. The CDR3 sequence is CASSLTGVIPEAFF. The CDR3 region has the DNA TGCGCCAGCAGCCTTACAGGGGTGATCCCTGAAGCTTTCTTT.

V and J are TRBV5-1 and TRBJ2-3, with TRBD2 identical over 8 bases. With V trimmed by 7 bases and J by 1 base, 11 bases remained unmatched. Germline CDR1 and CDR2: SGHRS and YFSETQ. CDR3 length: 16 residues. The CDR3 bases are TGCGCCAGCGCGGTCGGGGGGGCTCTCCGCACAGATACGCAGTATTTT. It encodes CASAVGGALRTDTQYF.

The chain is built from TRBV7-2 and TRBJ2-5; 8 nucleotides match TRBD1. Germline CDR1 is SGHTA and CDR2 is FQGNSA. The CDR3 has 15 residues. V lost 5 bases, J lost 2 bases, and 7 bases stayed unmatched. In DNA form, the CDR3 reads TGTGCCAGCAGCCCCTCCGGACAGGGACAAGAGACCCAGTACTTC. Translated, it gives CASSPSGQGQETQYF.